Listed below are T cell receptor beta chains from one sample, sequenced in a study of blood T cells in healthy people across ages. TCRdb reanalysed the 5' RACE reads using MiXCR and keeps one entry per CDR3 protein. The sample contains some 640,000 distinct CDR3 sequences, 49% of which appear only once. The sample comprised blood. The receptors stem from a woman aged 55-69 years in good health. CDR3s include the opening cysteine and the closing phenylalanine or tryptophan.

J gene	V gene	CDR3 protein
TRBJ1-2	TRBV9	CASSVATTGYGYTF
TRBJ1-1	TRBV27	CASSFLGQMSVAFF
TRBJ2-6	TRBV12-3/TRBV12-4	CASSLRAVNSGANVLTF
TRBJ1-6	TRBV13	CASSFRGEYSPLHF
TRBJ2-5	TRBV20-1	CSATEREEQYF
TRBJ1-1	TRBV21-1	CASRQDSPMNTEAFF
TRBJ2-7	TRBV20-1	CSARAGTSGRASVYEQYF
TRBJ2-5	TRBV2	CASTEDRGVQETQYF
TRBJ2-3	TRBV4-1	CASSQRGQGENTQYF
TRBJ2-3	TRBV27	CARRWRSTDTQYF
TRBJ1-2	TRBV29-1	CSVLGLGYGYTF
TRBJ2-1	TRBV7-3	CASSPGTSGGNEQFF
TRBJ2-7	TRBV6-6	CASRGVGDTDEQYF
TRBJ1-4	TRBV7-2	CASSLQSGEDEKLFF
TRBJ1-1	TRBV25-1	CASSELWGQGKGDTEAFF
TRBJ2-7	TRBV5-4	CASSLRKLAENYEQNF
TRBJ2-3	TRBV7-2	CASSLNGGMRADTQYF
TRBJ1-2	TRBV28	CASSLSGRPSGYTF
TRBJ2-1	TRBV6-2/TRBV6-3	CASSYSSRNEQFF
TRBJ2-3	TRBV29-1	CSVPEDRGFADTQYF
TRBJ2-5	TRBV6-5	CASIPQLTGETQYF
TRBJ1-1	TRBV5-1	CASQQGLNTEAFF
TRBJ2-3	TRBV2	CASSSAGIGTDTQYF
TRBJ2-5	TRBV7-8	CASSVGGGKAGETQYF
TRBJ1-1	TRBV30	CAWKGGGTEAFF
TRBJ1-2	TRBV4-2	CASSQEIPGNVDGYTF
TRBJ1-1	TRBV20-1	CSARDLGRKEGNTEAFF
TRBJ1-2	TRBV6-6	CASSYPGGEGGYTF
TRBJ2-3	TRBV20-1	CSARPRTGLDTQYF
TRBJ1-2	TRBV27	CASSSPRLYGYTF
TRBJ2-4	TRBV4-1	CASSQERGWGNIQYF
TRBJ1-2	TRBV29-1	CSARPQQNYGYTF
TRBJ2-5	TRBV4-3	CASSQVAGALREPYF
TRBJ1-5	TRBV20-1	CSAAGTVSPQHF
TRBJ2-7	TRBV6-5	CASSHRDGNYEQYF
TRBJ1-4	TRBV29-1	CSVFTGGRGEKLFF
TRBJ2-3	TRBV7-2	CASSSQGTDTQYF
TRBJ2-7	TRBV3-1	CASSQDQVGGAEQYF
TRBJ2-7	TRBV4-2	CASSQGTGDYYEQYF
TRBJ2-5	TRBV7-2	CASSPLSLAGGPGETQYF
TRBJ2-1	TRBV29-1	CSVEGLAEFYNEQFF
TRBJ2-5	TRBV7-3	CASSLWSTPQETQYF
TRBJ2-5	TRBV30	CAWSSLETQYF
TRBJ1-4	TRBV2	CASRGTNEKLFF
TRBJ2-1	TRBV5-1	CASSLFPSGRSEDEQFF
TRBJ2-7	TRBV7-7	CASSPTRGSGEQYF
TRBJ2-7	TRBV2	CASGDTHAYEQYF
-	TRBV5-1	CASSASGPSVEQFF
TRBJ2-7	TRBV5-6	CASNPVGTSGLEQYF
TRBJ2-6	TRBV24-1	CATSEARSPSGANVLTF
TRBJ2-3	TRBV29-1	CSVLGTGGTDTQYF
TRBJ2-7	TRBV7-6	CASSPDDRGYEQYF
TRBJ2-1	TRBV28	CASSLLLRMEVYNEQFF